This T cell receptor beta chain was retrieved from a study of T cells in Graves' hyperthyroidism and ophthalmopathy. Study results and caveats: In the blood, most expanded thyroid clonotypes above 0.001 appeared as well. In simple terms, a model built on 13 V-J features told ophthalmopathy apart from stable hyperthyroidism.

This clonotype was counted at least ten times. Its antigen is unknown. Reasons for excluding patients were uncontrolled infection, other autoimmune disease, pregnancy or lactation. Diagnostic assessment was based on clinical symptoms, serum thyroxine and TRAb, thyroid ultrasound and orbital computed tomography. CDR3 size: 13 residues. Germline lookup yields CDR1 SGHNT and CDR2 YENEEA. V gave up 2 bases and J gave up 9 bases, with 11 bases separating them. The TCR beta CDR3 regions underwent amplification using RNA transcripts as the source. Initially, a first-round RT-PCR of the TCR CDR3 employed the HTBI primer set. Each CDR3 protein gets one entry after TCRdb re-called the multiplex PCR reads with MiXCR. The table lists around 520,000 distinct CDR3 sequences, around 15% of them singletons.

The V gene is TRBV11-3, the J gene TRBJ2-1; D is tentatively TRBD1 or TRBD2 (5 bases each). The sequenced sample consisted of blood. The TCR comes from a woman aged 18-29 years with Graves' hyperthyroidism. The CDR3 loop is CASSLITRGEQFF. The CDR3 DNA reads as TGTGCCAGCAGCTTAATCACTAGGGGTGAGCAGTTCTTC. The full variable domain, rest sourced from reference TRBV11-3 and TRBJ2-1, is EAGVVQSPRYKIIEKKQPVAFWCNPISGHNTLYWYLQNLGQGPELLIRYENEEAVDDSQLPKDRFSAERLKGVDSTLKIQPAELGDSAVYLCASSLITRGEQFFGPGTRLTVL.